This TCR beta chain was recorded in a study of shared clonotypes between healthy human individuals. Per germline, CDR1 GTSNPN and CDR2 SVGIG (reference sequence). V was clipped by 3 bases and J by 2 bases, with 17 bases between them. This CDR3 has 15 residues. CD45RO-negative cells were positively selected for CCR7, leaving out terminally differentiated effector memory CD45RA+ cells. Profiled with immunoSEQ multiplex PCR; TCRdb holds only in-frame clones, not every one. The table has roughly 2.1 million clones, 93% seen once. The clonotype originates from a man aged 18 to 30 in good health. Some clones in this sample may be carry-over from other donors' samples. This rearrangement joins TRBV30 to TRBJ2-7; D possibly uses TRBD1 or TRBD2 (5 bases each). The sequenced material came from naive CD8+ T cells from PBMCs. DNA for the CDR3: TGTGCCTGGAGGTGGGCCACCGGGACCCCCTACGAGCAGTACTTC. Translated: CAWRWATGTPYEQYF. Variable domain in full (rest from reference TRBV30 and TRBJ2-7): SQTIHQWPATLVQPVGSPLSLECTVEGTSNPNLYWYRQAAGRGLQLLFYSVGIGQISSEVPQNLSASRPQDRQFILSSKKLLLSDSGFYLCAWRWATGTPYEQYFGPGTRLTVT.